These 17 T cell receptor beta chains share one sample of origin, sequenced in a study of blood T cell repertoires in COVID-19. Only in-frame clones appear in the TCRdb table, and some are missing; sequencing was by immunoSEQ multiplex PCR. Here the sample spans about 140,000 clones, around 79% being singletons. Sequences were obtained from peripheral blood. The receptors derive from a man in his sixties with acute or convalescent COVID-19.

The chain carries TRBV28 and TRBJ2-5; D call uncertain. The ends were cut back, 3 bases at V and 1 base at J, with 9 bases in the middle. This CDR3 contains 14 residues. Germline V gives CDR1 MDHEN, CDR2 SYDVKM. DNA of the CDR3: TGTGCCAGCAGTTTTTTCGGGTTCCAAGAGACCCAGTACTTC. Residues: CASSFFGFQETQYF. The full variable domain, completed using reference TRBV28 and TRBJ2-5, is DVKVTQSSRYLVKRTGEKVFLECVQDMDHENMFWYRQDPGLGLRLIYFSYDVKMKEKGDIPEGYSVSREKKERFSLILESASTNQTSMYLCASSFFGFQETQYFGPGTRLLVL.

The CDR3 loop is CASSSFRQGTLAGNTIYF. The CDR3 DNA sequence: TGTGCCAGCAGCTCCTTTCGACAGGGGACTTTGGCTGGAAACACCATATATTTT. V gene TRBV5-6 combines with J gene TRBJ1-3, with TRBD1 identical over 8 bases. V lost 3 bases and J lost 2; bases outside the gene matches: 13. The CDR3 extends over 18 amino acids. Germline CDR1 SGHDT, CDR2 YYEEEE. Using reference TRBV5-6 and TRBJ1-3 for the parts outside the CDR3, the full variable domain is DAGVTQSPTHLIKTRGQQVTLRCSPKSGHDTVSWYQQALGQGPQFIFQYYEEEERQRGNFPDRFSGHQFPNYSSELNVNALLLGDSALYLCASSSFRQGTLAGNTIYFGEGSWLTVV.

The CDR3 nucleotides read TGTGCCAGCAGACAGGGGTTAGCAACTAATGAAAAACTGTTTTTT. Protein: CASRQGLATNEKLFF. The chain combines TRBV27 with TRBJ1-4; 7 bases are a match to TRBD1. J lost 0 bases, V lost 6 bases, and 4 bases had no gene match. The CDR3 consists of 15 residues. CDR1 and CDR2 from the germline V gene are MNHEY and SMNVEV (reference sequence).

The rearrangement links TRBV2 to TRBJ2-2, with D possibly TRBD2 on 5 matching bases. CDR3 length equals 15 residues. The V end lost 4 bases, the J end lost 0 bases, and 9 bases lay between the germline ends. Germline V gives CDR1 SNHLY, CDR2 FYNNEI. CDR3 nucleotide sequence: TGTGCCAGCAGTGCTAGCCCCACGAACACCGGGGAGCTGTTTTTT. It encodes CASSASPTNTGELFF.

This clone came up a few times. The rearrangement joins TRBV13 to TRBJ1-5; TRBD1 agrees at 9 bases. The V gene's germline CDR1 is PRHDT and CDR2 FYEKMQ (reference sequence). The V gene end was trimmed by 3 bases and the J gene end by 5 bases; junction bases not matched to a gene: 2. CDR3 size: 14 residues. CDR3 nucleotides: TGTGCCAGCAGCTTGGGACAGGGAGATCAGCCCCAGCATTTT. It encodes CASSLGQGDQPQHF.

The CDR3 DNA reads as TGTGCCACCAGCAGGAGACTGGGGGCTTACTACGAGCAGTACTTC. Translating it yields CATSRRLGAYYEQYF. The chain is built from TRBV15 and TRBJ2-7; a weak D match, TRBD1 (6 bases). The germline V and J ends were trimmed by 3 bases and 3 bases, with 15 bases remaining between them. The CDR3 covers 15 residues. CDR1 is LNHNV, CDR2 YYDKDF, per germline (reference sequence).

This chain connects TRBV18 to TRBJ2-3, with D possibly TRBD2 on 5 matching bases. Trimming took off 2 bases at V and 6 bases at J, with 9 bases between the two ends. The CDR3 totals 13 residues. Looked up from germline, CDR1 is KGHSH and CDR2 is LQKENI. In nucleotides, the CDR3 is TGTGCCAGCTCACCAGAGGGTCGGGATACGCAGTATTTT. This codes for CASSPEGRDTQYF.

The V call is TRBV5-6, the J call TRBJ2-5; D is uncertain. CDR3 length: 15 residues. V lost 0 bases and J lost 0, with 9 bases in between. Germline V lookup: CDR1 SGHDT, CDR2 YYEEEE. CDR3 DNA: TGTGCCAGCAGCTTGGGAACAAGAAACCAAGAGACCCAGTACTTC. Translating it yields CASSLGTRNQETQYF.

The rearrangement uses TRBV20-1 and TRBJ1-2; possibly TRBD1 for D (5 bases). This CDR3 comprises 14 residues. Trimming took 3 bases from V and 8 from J, leaving 19 bases between them. In germline, CDR1 is DFQATT, CDR2 SNEGSKA (reference sequence). CDR3 amino acids: CSASAVWQGGGYTF. The CDR3 coding sequence is TGCAGTGCTAGTGCTGTCTGGCAGGGAGGAGGCTACACCTTC.

In DNA, the CDR3 is TGTGCCAGCAGCTTAGTGGGAGGCTTCTACAATGAGCAGTTCTTC. Its translation is CASSLVGGFYNEQFF. The chain combines TRBV7-9 with TRBJ2-1; D perhaps matches TRBD2 (6 bases). Germline V lookup: CDR1 SEHNR, CDR2 FQNEAQ (reference sequence). Trimming took 1 base from V and 3 from J, leaving 10 bases between them. This CDR3 is built from 15 residues.

This clone was detected a few times. The chain carries TRBV9 and TRBJ2-3; D might be TRBD2 (5 bases). The V and J ends lost 3 bases and 6 bases respectively, with 17 bases between them. Germline V gene lookup returns CDR1 SGDLS and CDR2 YYNGEE. The CDR3 totals 15 residues. CDR3 sequence reads: CASSERLDWADTQYF. CDR3 coding DNA: TGTGCCAGCAGCGAACGGTTGGACTGGGCCGATACGCAGTATTTT. The full variable domain, rest sourced from reference TRBV9 and TRBJ2-3, is DSGVTQTPKHLITATGQRVTLRCSPRSGDLSVYWYQQSLDQGLQFLIQYYNGEERAKGNILERFSAQQFPDLHSELNLSSLELGDSALYFCASSERLDWADTQYFGPGTRLTVL.

The V and J genes are TRBV2 and TRBJ1-1; D may be TRBD1 (6 bases). There are 13 residues in the CDR3. CDR1 is SNHLY and CDR2 is FYNNEI in the germline V gene. V was cut by 6 bases and J by 3 bases, with 11 bases left in between. This CDR3 is CASRQGLYTEAFF. The CDR3 DNA reads as TGTGCCAGCAGACAGGGTCTGTACACTGAAGCTTTCTTT.

This rearrangement joins TRBV4-1 to TRBJ2-1, with D unclear. CDR3 length: 16 residues. The germline V gene encodes CDR1 MGHRA and CDR2 YSYEKL. V lost 0 bases, J lost 4 bases, and 13 bases lay in between. As DNA, the CDR3 is TGCGCCAGCAGCCAAGACGTCAGAGACTCTTACAATGAGCAGTTCTTC. This gives the protein CASSQDVRDSYNEQFF.

This clone has just one count. V gene TRBV18 combines with J gene TRBJ2-1, with 13 bases matching TRBD2. The CDR3 contains 15 residues. After removal of 5 bases from V and 8 bases from J, the junction contained 6 bases not matched to a gene. Germline lookup yields CDR1 KGHSH and CDR2 LQKENI. CDR3 residues: CASSAGLAGVYEQFF. In nucleotides, the CDR3 is TGTGCCAGCTCAGCCGGACTAGCGGGAGTCTATGAGCAGTTCTTC.

The chain employs TRBV9 and TRBJ2-3, with D tentatively TRBD2 (5 bases). Trimming left V 2 bases short and J 0 bases short, with 10 bases between. Looked up from germline, CDR1 is SGDLS and CDR2 is YYNGEE. The CDR3 has 15 amino acids. The CDR3 spells CASSVSGSSTDTQYF. CDR3 coding DNA: TGTGCCAGCAGCGTCAGCGGATCTAGCACAGATACGCAGTATTTT.

This chain uses TRBV27 with TRBJ1-1, with D maybe TRBD1 (6 bases). The CDR3 spans 16 residues. Trimming cost V 5 bases and J 2 bases, with 18 bases left between them. Per germline, CDR1 MNHEY and CDR2 SMNVEV (reference sequence). The CDR3 DNA sequence: TGTGCCAGCAGTCCTCTCTCCCTACAGGGTAACACTGAAGCTTTCTTT. It yields the protein CASSPLSLQGNTEAFF.

This chain connects TRBV6-5 to TRBJ2-5, with 7 bases matching TRBD1. The CDR3 is made up of 15 amino acids. Germline V gives CDR1 MNHEY, CDR2 SVGAGI. V shed 7 bases and J 2 bases; nucleotides not matched to a gene: 10. DNA for the CDR3: TGTGCCAGCACTCCGGGACAGTCCTATCAAGAGACCCAGTACTTC. Encoded protein: CASTPGQSYQETQYF.